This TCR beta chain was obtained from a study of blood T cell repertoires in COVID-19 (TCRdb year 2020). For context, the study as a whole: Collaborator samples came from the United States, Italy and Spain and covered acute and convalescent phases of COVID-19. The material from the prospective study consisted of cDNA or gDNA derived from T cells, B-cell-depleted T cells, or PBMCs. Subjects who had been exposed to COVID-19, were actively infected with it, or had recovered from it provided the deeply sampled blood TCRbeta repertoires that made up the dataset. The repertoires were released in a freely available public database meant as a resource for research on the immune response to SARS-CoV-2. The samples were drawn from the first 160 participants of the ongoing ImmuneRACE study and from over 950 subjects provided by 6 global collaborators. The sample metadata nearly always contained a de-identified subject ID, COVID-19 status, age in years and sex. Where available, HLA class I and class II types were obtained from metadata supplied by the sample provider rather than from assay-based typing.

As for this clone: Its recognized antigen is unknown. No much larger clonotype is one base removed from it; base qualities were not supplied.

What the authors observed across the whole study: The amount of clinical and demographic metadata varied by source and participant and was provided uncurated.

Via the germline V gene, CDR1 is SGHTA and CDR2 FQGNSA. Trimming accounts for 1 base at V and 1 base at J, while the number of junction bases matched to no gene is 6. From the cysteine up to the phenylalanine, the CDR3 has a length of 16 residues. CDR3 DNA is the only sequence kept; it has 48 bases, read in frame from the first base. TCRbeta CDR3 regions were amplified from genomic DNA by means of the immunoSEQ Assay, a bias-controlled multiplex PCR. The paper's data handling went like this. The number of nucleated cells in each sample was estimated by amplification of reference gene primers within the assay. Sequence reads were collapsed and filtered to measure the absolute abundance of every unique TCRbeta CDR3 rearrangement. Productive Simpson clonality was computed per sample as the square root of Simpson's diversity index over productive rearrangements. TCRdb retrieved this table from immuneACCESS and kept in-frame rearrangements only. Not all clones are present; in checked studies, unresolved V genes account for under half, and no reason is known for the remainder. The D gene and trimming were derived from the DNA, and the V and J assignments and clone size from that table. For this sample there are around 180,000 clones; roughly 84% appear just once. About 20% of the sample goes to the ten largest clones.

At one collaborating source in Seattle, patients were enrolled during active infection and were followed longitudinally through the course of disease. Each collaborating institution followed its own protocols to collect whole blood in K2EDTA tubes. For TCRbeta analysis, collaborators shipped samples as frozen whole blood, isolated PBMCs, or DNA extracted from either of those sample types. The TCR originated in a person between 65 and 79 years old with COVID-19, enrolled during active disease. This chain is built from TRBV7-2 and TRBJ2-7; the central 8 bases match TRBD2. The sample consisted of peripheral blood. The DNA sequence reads TGTGCCAGCAGCTTAGAGGGGACTAGTTCTTCCTACGAGCAGTACTTC. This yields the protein CASSLEGTSSSYEQYF.